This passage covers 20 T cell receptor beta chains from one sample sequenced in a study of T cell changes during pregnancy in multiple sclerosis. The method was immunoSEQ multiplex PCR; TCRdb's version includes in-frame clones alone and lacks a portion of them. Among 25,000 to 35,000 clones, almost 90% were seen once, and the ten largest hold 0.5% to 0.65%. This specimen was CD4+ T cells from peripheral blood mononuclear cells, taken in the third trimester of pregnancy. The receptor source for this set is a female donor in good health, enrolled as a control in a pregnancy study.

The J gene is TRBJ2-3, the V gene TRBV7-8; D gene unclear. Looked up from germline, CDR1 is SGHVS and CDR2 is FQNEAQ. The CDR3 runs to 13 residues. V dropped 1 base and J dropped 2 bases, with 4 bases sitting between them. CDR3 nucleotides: TGTGCCAGCAGCTTAGACTACACAGATACGCAGTATTTT. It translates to CASSLDYTDTQYF.

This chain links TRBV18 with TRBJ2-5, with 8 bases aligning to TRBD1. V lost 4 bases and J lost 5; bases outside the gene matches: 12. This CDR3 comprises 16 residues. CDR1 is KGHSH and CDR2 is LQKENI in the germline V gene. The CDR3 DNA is TGTGCCAGCTCACTCACAGGGGGTATAGATCTTGAGACCCAGTACTTC. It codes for CASSLTGGIDLETQYF.

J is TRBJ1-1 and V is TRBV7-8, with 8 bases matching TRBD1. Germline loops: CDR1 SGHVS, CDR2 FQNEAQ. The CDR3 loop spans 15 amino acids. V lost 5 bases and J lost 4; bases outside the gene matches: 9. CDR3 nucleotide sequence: TGTGCCAGCAGCCCACGACAGGGGTTGGGCACTGAAGCTTTCTTT. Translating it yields CASSPRQGLGTEAFF.

This chain's CDR3 is CASSLSWVRGNQETQYF. CDR3 coding DNA: TGTGCCAGCAGCCTGTCTTGGGTGCGGGGGAACCAAGAGACCCAGTACTTC. The rearrangement links TRBV7-9 to TRBJ2-5; 7 bases fit TRBD2. The CDR3 runs 17 residues. CDR1 is SEHNR, CDR2 FQNEAQ, per germline (reference sequence). J gave up 0 bases and V 5 bases, and 12 bases lay outside the gene matches.

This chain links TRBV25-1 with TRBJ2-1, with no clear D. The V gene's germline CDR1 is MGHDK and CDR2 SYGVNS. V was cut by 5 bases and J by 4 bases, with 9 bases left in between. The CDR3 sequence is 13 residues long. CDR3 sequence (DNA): TGTGCCAGCAGTCATAACCAGTACAATGAGCAGTTCTTC. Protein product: CASSHNQYNEQFF.

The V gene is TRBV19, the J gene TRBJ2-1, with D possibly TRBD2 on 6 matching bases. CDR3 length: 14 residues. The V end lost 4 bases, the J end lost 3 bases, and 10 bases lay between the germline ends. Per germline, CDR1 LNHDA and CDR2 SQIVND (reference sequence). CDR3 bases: TGTGCCAGTAGTACGGGAGCAGGCTACAATGAGCAGTTCTTC. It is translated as CASSTGAGYNEQFF. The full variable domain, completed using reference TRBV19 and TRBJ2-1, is DGGITQSPKYLFRKEGQNVTLSCEQNLNHDAMYWYRQDPGQGLRLIYYSQIVNDFQKGDIAEGYSVSREKKESFPLTVTSAQKNPTAFYLCASSTGAGYNEQFFGPGTRLTVL.

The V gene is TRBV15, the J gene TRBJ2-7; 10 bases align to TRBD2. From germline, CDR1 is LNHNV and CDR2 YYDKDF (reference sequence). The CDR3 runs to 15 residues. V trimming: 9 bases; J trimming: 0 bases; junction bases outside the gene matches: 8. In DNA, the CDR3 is TGTGCCACTACCCGGGAGCGGGGGGGCTCCTACGAGCAGTACTTC. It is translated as CATTRERGGSYEQYF.

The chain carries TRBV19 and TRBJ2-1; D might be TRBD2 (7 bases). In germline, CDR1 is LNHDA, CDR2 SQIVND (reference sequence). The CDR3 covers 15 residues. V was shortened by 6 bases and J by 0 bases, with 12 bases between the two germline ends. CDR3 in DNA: TGTGCCAGTAGCAACGCGGGGGCCTCCTACAATGAGCAGTTCTTC. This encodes CASSNAGASYNEQFF.

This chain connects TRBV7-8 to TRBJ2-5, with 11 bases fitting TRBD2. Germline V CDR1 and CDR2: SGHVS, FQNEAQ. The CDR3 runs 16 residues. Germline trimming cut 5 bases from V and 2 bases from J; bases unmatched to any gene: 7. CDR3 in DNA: TGTGCCAGCAGCCTCCGGACTAGCGGGCCTCAAGAGACCCAGTACTTC. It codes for CASSLRTSGPQETQYF.

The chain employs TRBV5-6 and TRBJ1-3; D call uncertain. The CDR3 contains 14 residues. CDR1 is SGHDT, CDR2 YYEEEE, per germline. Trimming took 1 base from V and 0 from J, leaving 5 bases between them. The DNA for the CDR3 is TGTGCCAGCAGCTTGATGAGCTCTGGAAACACCATATATTTT. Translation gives CASSLMSSGNTIYF.

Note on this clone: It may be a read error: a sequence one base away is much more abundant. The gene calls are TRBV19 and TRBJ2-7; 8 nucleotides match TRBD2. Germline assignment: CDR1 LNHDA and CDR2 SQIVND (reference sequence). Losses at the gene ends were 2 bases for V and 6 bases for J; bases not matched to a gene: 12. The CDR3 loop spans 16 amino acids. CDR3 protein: CASSISAGGGAREQYF. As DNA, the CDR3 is TGTGCCAGTAGTATATCGGCGGGGGGAGGCGCCCGCGAGCAGTACTTC.

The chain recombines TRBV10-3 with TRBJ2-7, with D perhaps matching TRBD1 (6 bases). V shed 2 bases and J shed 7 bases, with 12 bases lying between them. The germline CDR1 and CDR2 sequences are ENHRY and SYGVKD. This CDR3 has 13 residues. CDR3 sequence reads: CAISEDRPGEQYF. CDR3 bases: TGTGCCATCAGTGAGGACAGGCCGGGGGAGCAGTACTTC.

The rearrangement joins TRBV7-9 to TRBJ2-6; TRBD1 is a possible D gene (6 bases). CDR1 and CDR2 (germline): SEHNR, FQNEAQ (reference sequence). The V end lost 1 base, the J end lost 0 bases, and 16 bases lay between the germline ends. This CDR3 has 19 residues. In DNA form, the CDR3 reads TGTGCCAGCAGCTTAGATCTTAGACAGGTCATCTCTGGGGCCAACGTCCTGACTTTC. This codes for CASSLDLRQVISGANVLTF.

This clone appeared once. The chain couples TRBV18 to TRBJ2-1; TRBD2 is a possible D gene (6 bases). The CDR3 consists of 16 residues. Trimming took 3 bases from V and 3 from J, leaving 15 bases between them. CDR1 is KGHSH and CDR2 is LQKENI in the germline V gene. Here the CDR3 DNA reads TGTGCCAGCTCACCTAATACTAGCAGACGCTACAATGAGCAGTTCTTC. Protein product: CASSPNTSRRYNEQFF.

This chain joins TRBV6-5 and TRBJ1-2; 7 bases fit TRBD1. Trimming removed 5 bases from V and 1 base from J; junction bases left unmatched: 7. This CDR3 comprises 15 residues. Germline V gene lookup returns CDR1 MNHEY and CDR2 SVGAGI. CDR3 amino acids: CASSRQGFFNYGYTF. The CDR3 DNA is TGTGCCAGCAGTCGACAGGGATTCTTTAACTATGGCTACACCTTC.

CDR3 nucleotides: TGTGCCAGCAGCCCTGGGACAGCCCCATACCTCTACGAGCAGTACTTC. As protein: CASSPGTAPYLYEQYF. The V gene is TRBV14, the J gene TRBJ2-7, with 7 bases aligning to TRBD1. The germline V gene encodes CDR1 SGHDN and CDR2 FVKESK. Trimming removed 4 bases from V and 3 bases from J; junction bases left unmatched: 12. The CDR3 consists of 16 residues.

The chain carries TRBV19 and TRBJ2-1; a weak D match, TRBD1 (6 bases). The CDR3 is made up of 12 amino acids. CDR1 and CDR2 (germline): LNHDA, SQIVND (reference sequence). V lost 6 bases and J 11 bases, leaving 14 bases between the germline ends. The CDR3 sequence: CASSIIGGQQFF. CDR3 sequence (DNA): TGTGCCAGTAGCATAATAGGGGGACAGCAGTTCTTC.

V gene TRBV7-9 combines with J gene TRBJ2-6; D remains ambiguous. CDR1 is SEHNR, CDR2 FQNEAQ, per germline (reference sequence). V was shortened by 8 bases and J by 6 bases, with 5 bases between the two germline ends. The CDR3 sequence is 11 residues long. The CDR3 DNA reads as TGTGCCAGCTCATCGGCCAACGTCCTGACTTTC. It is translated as CASSSANVLTF.

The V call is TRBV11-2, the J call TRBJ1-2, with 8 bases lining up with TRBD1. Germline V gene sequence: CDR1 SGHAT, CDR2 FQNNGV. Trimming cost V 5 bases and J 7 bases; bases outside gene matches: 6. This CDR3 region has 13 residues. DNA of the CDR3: TGTGCCAGCAGCCTGGACAGGGCCCTTGGCTACACCTTC. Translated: CASSLDRALGYTF.

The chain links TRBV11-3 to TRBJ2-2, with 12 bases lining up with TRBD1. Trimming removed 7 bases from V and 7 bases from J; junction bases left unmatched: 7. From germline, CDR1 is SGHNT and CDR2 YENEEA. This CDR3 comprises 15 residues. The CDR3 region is CASKGTGGYGGELFF. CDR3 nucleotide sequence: TGTGCCAGCAAGGGGACAGGGGGCTATGGCGGGGAGCTGTTTTTT.